The present T cell receptor beta chain was sequenced within a study of blood T cells in healthy people across ages. Study context: The template switching approach captured approximately one barcoded beta molecule for every two T cells.

This CDR3 has 13 amino acids. The V segment lost 4 bases and the J segment 6 bases; nucleotides outside the gene matches: 9. Per germline, CDR1 SQVTM and CDR2 ANQGSEA. This clonotype was seen a few times. Sample-barcoded 5' priming and a J-beta primer mix drove a second PCR of roughly 7 to 11 cycles. Via MiXCR, TCRdb re-called the 5' RACE reads, giving one row per CDR3 protein. The table lists approximately 800,000 distinct CDR3 sequences, 46% of them singletons, with about a sixth in the top ten. The chain is built from TRBV29-1 and TRBJ2-7, with 7 bases lining up with TRBD2. The sample taken for sequencing was blood. This TCR was recovered from an elderly man in good health. CDR3 region: CSVVELRGGEQYF. The CDR3 DNA reads TGCAGCGTTGTAGAACTTCGCGGGGGCGAGCAGTACTTC.